The sequence of this T cell receptor beta chain was determined in a study of cytomegalovirus exposure and HLA in healthy donors. The CDR3 totals 12 residues. Germline V CDR1 and CDR2: SGDLS, YYNGEE. PCR involved 60 Vbeta and 13 Jbeta primers. Some clones are missing from TCRdb's copy, which holds only in-frame ones; the method was immunoSEQ multiplex PCR. The top ten hold approximately 5% of the sample, which has more than 95,000 clones, 76% seen once. This clone was observed a handful of times. At one end, the junction sequence differs from germline, possibly due to a read error. The sample taken for sequencing was PBMCs. The rearrangement links TRBV9 to TRBJ2-3; 13 bases are shared with TRBD2. This receptor was obtained from a woman aged 18-29 years in good health and CMV-seropositive. CDR3 nucleotides: TGTGCCAGCAGCGGGACTAGCGGGAGTCGAAGTTTT. Residues: CASSGTSGSRSF.